Sequencing of this T cell receptor (beta chain) was carried out in a study of cytomegalovirus exposure and HLA in healthy donors. This clone was seen a single time. What it binds is unknown. Findings and caveats of the study: Under in vitro conditions, a few CMV-associated chains were confirmed as specific for CMV antigens. Using the classifier, cytomegalovirus status was reportedly diagnosed with high specificity and sensitivity.

The protocol was immunoSEQ multiplex PCR, while the TCRdb copy is restricted to in-frame clones and leaves out a portion. The sample has about 170,000 clones; around 85% are singletons. Sequenced sample: PBMCs. This receptor was taken from a woman in her 30s in good health and CMV-seronegative.

The CDR3 protein is CASSLQSPGYEQYF. CDR3 DNA sequence: TGTGCCAGCAGTTTACAATCCCCCGGCTACGAGCAGTACTTC. The V gene is TRBV28, the J gene TRBJ2-7, with no clear D. Germline V gene lookup returns CDR1 MDHEN and CDR2 SYDVKM. Trimming took off 2 bases at V and 3 bases at J, with 11 bases between the two ends. CDR3 size: 14 residues.